This TCR beta chain was recovered during a study of blood T cell repertoires in COVID-19 (dated by TCRdb to about 2020). Context from the whole study: Collaborator samples came from the United States, Italy and Spain and covered acute and convalescent phases of COVID-19. Subjects who had been exposed to COVID-19, were actively infected with it, or had recovered from it provided the deeply sampled blood TCRbeta repertoires that made up the dataset. The sample metadata nearly always contained a de-identified subject ID, COVID-19 status, age in years and sex. Where available, HLA class I and class II types were obtained from metadata supplied by the sample provider rather than from assay-based typing. The material from the prospective study consisted of cDNA or gDNA derived from T cells, B-cell-depleted T cells, or PBMCs. The samples were drawn from two sources: the first 160 participants of the ongoing ImmuneRACE study, and approximately 1,300 subjects contributed by 6 global collaborators. The repertoires were made available in a free public database intended to serve as a resource for research on the immune response to SARS-CoV-2. Results and caveats for the whole study, not just this receptor: The amount of clinical and demographic metadata varied by source and participant and was provided uncurated.

Each collaborating institution followed its own protocols to collect whole blood in K2EDTA tubes. Collaborator samples were shipped for TCRbeta analysis as frozen whole blood, isolated PBMCs, or DNA extracted from either sample type. TCRbeta CDR3 regions were amplified from genomic DNA by means of the immunoSEQ Assay, a bias-controlled multiplex PCR. Under the source paper's analysis protocol: Nucleated cell counts per sample were estimated from amplification of reference gene primers within the assay. Sequence reads were collapsed and filtered to measure the absolute abundance of every unique TCRbeta CDR3 rearrangement. For each sample, productive Simpson clonality was calculated as the square root of Simpson's diversity index across productive rearrangements. Imported from immuneACCESS, the table was reduced by TCRdb to in-frame sequences with V and J called. These copies leave out some clones; in studies compared against another copy, an unresolved V gene accounts for under half, and the cause of the remainder is not known. That table gives V, J and clone size, and the DNA gave D and trimming. Recorded for this sample are under 35,000 clones; roughly four fifths of them occurred a single time. The ten most abundant clones make up 60% to 70% of the sample.

There are 13 amino acids in the CDR3, from cysteine to phenylalanine inclusive. Only the CDR3 part of the read is kept: 39 bases, read in frame from the first base. The germline V gene sets CDR1 to SGHNT and CDR2 to YENEEA. Between the V and J ends, shortened by 4 bases and 3 bases respectively, the junction contains 10 bases. About this clone: Its specific antigen is unknown. Qualities for individual bases were not recorded, and no much larger clone is one base off.

The sample taken for sequencing was peripheral blood. The receptor was isolated from a man between 65 and 85 years old with acute or convalescent COVID-19. The V gene is TRBV11-3 and the J gene is TRBJ2-7; a tentative D call is TRBD2 (6 bases match). In nucleotide form, the sequence is TGTGCCAGCAGCTCCGGGGGTAACTACGAGCAGTACTTC. Translated, it reads CASSSGGNYEQYF.